This is a list of T cell receptor beta chains from one sample in a study of T cells in Graves' hyperthyroidism and ophthalmopathy. Via MiXCR, TCRdb re-called the multiplex PCR reads, giving one row per CDR3 protein. The sample includes some 490,000 distinct CDR3 sequences, 15% to 20% of them seen just once. Material: blood. The receptor set was obtained from a woman aged 25 to 39 with Graves' ophthalmopathy. Both conserved end residues are part of each CDR3. Fields, in order: clone size, D gene, J gene, V gene, CDR3 protein, CDR3 DNA. The D gene is left open where the match is weak. Size values are once, few and many counts, or a class for expanded clones, and some rows have none.

clone size: few; D gene: TRBD2; J gene: TRBJ2-7; V gene: TRBV6-1; CDR3 protein: CASSFGAGGYEQYF; CDR3 DNA: TGTGCCAGCAGTTTTGGAGCGGGAGGCTACGAGCAGTACTTC
clone size: many; D gene: TRBD1; J gene: TRBJ1-1; V gene: TRBV3-1; CDR3 protein: CASSPRQGARTEAFF; CDR3 DNA: TGTGCCAGCAGCCCGCGACAGGGGGCGAGGACTGAAGCTTTCTTT
clone size: many; D gene: NA; J gene: TRBJ1-1; V gene: TRBV12-3/TRBV12-4; CDR3 protein: CASSLGGLATEAFF; CDR3 DNA: TGTGCCAGCAGTTTAGGCGGCTTGGCCACTGAAGCTTTCTTT
clone size: many; D gene: TRBD2; J gene: TRBJ2-7; V gene: TRBV28; CDR3 protein: CASRPSGSAGEQYF; CDR3 DNA: TGTGCCAGCCGACCTAGCGGGAGTGCGGGTGAGCAGTACTTC
clone size: many; D gene: NA; J gene: TRBJ2-7; V gene: TRBV7-2; CDR3 protein: CASSLLGPGWEQYF; CDR3 DNA: TGTGCCAGCAGCTTATTGGGCCCCGGTTGGGAGCAGTACTTC
clone size: NA; D gene: NA; J gene: TRBJ2-1; V gene: TRBV29-1; CDR3 protein: CSAVGGKEDEQFF; CDR3 DNA: TGCAGCGCGGTGGGCGGAAAAGAGGATGAGCAGTTCTTC
clone size: many; D gene: TRBD2; J gene: TRBJ2-3; V gene: TRBV20-1; CDR3 protein: CSARDAPRTSSTDTQYF; CDR3 DNA: TGCAGTGCTAGAGATGCGCCGCGGACTAGCTCGACAGATACGCAGTATTTT
clone size: many; D gene: NA; J gene: TRBJ1-1; V gene: TRBV28; CDR3 protein: CASSPTQVGTEAFF; CDR3 DNA: TGTGCCAGCAGTCCAACACAGGTGGGCACTGAAGCTTTCTTT
clone size: NA; D gene: NA; J gene: TRBJ2-7; V gene: TRBV6-1; CDR3 protein: CASSRSPKYEQYF; CDR3 DNA: TGTGCCAGCAGCCGTTCCCCAAAATACGAGCAGTACTTC
clone size: few; D gene: NA; J gene: TRBJ2-2; V gene: TRBV10-3; CDR3 protein: CAISEQGSYTGELFF; CDR3 DNA: TGTGCCATCAGTGAGCAAGGGAGTTACACCGGGGAGCTGTTTTTT
clone size: many; D gene: NA; J gene: TRBJ2-3; V gene: TRBV6-2/TRBV6-3; CDR3 protein: CASSYLQLNTQYF; CDR3 DNA: TGTGCCAGCAGTTACCTCCAGTTGAATACGCAGTATTTT
clone size: few; D gene: NA; J gene: TRBJ1-1; V gene: TRBV25-1; CDR3 protein: CASSGFGGHTEAFF; CDR3 DNA: TGTGCCAGCAGTGGGTTTGGCGGACACACTGAAGCTTTCTTT
clone size: many; D gene: TRBD1; J gene: TRBJ1-1; V gene: TRBV28; CDR3 protein: CASSLWDRGRNTEAFF; CDR3 DNA: TGTGCCAGCAGTCTTTGGGACAGGGGGCGGAACACTGAAGCTTTCTTT
clone size: NA; D gene: TRBD1; J gene: TRBJ2-7; V gene: TRBV5-1; CDR3 protein: CASRKEPGQGLGEQYF; CDR3 DNA: TGCGCCAGCAGAAAAGAGCCGGGACAGGGATTGGGAGAGCAGTACTTC
clone size: many; D gene: NA; J gene: TRBJ2-1; V gene: TRBV7-2; CDR3 protein: CASSPLLGLQISNEQFF; CDR3 DNA: TGTGCCAGCAGCCCCCTTTTGGGACTTCAAATCTCCAATGAGCAGTTCTTC